This T cell receptor beta chain derives from a study of blood T cell repertoires in COVID-19. CDR3 size: 13 residues. Per the germline V gene, CDR1 is SQVTM and CDR2 is ANQGSEA. V was clipped by 2 bases and J by 8 bases, with 15 bases between them. The protocol was immunoSEQ multiplex PCR, while the TCRdb copy is restricted to in-frame clones and leaves out a portion. In the table there are roughly 230,000 clones, around 82% of which are singletons. The receptor comes from a man aged 40-49 years with active or convalescent COVID-19. Input material: peripheral blood. V and J are TRBV29-1 and TRBJ1-2; the D gene is possibly TRBD1 (5 bases). The CDR3 DNA follows: TGCAGCGTTGAAAGGGCCAGGGAGGGGGGCTACACCTTC. Amino acids: CSVERAREGGYTF.